The T cell receptor beta chain under discussion was sequenced for a study of OX40 agonist ivuxolimab in advanced cancers. As for the study in general: Anti-PD-1, anti-PD-L1 or anti-CTLA-4 therapy given earlier was allowed, and roughly 40% had some. General study results and limits: Antigen specificity remained undetermined for the expanded peripheral T cells. Individuals who were partial responders at 0.1-3.0 mg/kg had clonal expansion that ranked among the lowest.

V lost 5 bases, J lost 5 bases, and 6 bases stayed unmatched. Germline loops: CDR1 LNHDA, CDR2 SQIVND (reference sequence). This CDR3 comprises 15 residues. Regarding this clone: The antigen remains undetermined.

Repertoires were generated with immunoSEQ multiplex PCR, while TCRdb's copy carries only in-frame clones and drops some. The sample shows some 48,000 clones, 60% to 80% of them seen only once. This specimen consisted of CD4+ or CD8+ T cells sorted from blood, obtained in a trial of the OX40 agonist ivuxolimab. The sequence was collected from an adult with an advanced solid tumor such as melanoma, head and neck, liver or kidney cancer. V is TRBV19 and J is TRBJ2-1; 10 bases fit TRBD2. CDR3 DNA sequence: TGTGCCAGTAGTGGGGGACTAGCGCTTAACAATGAGCAGTTCTTC. Translated: CASSGGLALNNEQFF. Looking up the rest from reference TRBV19 and TRBJ2-1 gives the full variable domain: DGGITQSPKYLFRKEGQNVTLSCEQNLNHDAMYWYRQDPGQGLRLIYYSQIVNDFQKGDIAEGYSVSREKKESFPLTVTSAQKNPTAFYLCASSGGLALNNEQFFGPGTRLTVL.